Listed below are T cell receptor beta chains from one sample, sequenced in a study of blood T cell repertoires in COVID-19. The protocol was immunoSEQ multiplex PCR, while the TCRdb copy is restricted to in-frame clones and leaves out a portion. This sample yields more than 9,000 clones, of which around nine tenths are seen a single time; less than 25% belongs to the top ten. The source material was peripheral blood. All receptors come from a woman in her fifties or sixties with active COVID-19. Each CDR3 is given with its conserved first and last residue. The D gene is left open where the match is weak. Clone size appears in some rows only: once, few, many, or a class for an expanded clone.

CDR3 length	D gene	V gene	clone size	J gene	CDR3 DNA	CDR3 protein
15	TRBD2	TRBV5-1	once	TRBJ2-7	TGCGCCAGCAGCCCGACTAGCGGGAGTACCCACGAGCAGTACTTC	CASSPTSGSTHEQYF
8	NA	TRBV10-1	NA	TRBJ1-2	TGCGCCAGTTACCGGGTCTCCTTC	CASYRVSF
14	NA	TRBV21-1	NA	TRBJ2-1	TGTGCCAGATTAATGTCACTACGGGATAATGAGCAGTTCTTC	CARLMSLRDNEQFF
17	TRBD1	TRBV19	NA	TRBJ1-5	TGTGCCAGTAGTATAGTGTCCTGGGGACAGGGTCATCAGCCCCAGCATTTT	CASSIVSWGQGHQPQHF
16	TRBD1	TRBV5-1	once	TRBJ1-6	TGCGCCAGCAGCTTGGGGGACAGCCTCTATAATTCACCCCTCCACTTT	CASSLGDSLYNSPLHF
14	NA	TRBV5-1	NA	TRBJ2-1	TGCGCCAGCAGCTTGGAGGCGGGATACAATGAGCAGTTCTTC	CASSLEAGYNEQFF
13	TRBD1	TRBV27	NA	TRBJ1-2	TGTGCCAGCAGTCCGGACAGGAGCTATGGCTACACCTTC	CASSPDRSYGYTF
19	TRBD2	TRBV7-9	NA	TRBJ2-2	TGTGCCAGCAGCTTTATTATTGGTAGCGGGAGGTCGCGCACCGGGGAGCTGTTTTTT	CASSFIIGSGRSRTGELFF
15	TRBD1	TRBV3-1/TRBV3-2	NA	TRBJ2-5	TGTGCCAGCAGTAACAGGGGGCAGAACAAAGAGACCCAGTACTTC	CASSNRGQNKETQYF
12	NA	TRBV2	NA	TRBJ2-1	TGTGCCAGCAACCGGGGGGCGAATGAGCAGTTCTTC	CASNRGANEQFF
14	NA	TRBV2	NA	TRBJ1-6	TGTGCCAGCAGCAGGGACAAGGGAATTTCACCCCTCCACTTT	CASSRDKGISPLHF
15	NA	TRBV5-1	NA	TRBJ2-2	TGCGCCAGCAGCGATCAGCGGTTGAACACCGGGGAGCTGTTTTTT	CASSDQRLNTGELFF
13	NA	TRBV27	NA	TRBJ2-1	TGTGCCAGCAGTTTATGGTCGGTCAATGAGCAGTTCTTC	CASSLWSVNEQFF
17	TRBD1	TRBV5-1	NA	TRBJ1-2	TGCGCCAGCAGCTTGGATCCGACAGGGGGATATTACTATGGCTACACCTTC	CASSLDPTGGYYYGYTF
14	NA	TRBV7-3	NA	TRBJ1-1	TGTGCCAGCAGCTCGCAGGGCATGAACACTGAAGCTTTCTTT	CASSSQGMNTEAFF
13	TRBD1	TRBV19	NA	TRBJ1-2	TGTGCCAGTGCAGGGGGCGCGACCGGTGGCTACACCTTC	CASAGGATGGYTF
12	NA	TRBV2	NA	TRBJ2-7	TGTGCCAGCAGTGAGCCTCCAGGAGAGCAGTACTTC	CASSEPPGEQYF
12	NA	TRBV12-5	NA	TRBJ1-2	TGTGCTAGTGGTTTGTCCTCGGGGGGCTACACCTTC	CASGLSSGGYTF
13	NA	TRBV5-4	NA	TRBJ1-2	TGTGCCAGCAGACTACAGGGAAACTATGGCTACACCTTC	CASRLQGNYGYTF
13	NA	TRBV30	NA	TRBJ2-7	TGTGCCTGGAGTGTATCCCTCTCCTACGAGCAGTACTTC	CAWSVSLSYEQYF
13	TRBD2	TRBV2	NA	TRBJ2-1	TGTGCCGGTCAGGGGACTAGCGTTAGTGAGCAGTTCTTC	CAGQGTSVSEQFF
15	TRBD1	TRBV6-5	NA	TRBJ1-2	TGTGCCAGCAGCAGGACAGGGGGACCTAACTATGGCTACACCTTC	CASSRTGGPNYGYTF
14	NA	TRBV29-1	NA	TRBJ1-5	TGCAGCGTTGTTTCGGGGTCGGGCAATCAGCCCCAGCATTTT	CSVVSGSGNQPQHF
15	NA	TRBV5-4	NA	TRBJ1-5	TGTGCCAGCAGTCCGGACACCAATAGCAATCAGCCCCAGCATTTT	CASSPDTNSNQPQHF
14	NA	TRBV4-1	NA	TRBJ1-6	TGCGCCAGCAGCCAAGCTTCAGGGAATTCACCCCTCCACTTT	CASSQASGNSPLHF
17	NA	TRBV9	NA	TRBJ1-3	TGTGCCAGCAGCGTAGCTGCGGGGGGCATTTCTGGAAACACCATATATTTT	CASSVAAGGISGNTIYF
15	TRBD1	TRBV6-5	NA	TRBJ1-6	TGTGCCAGCAGATGGACAGGGGGCGCGGATTCACCCCTCCACTTT	CASRWTGGADSPLHF
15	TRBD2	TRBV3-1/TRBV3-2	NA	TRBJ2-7	TGTGCCAGCAGCCAAGTCCCGGGAGGGCCCTACGAGCAGTACTTC	CASSQVPGGPYEQYF
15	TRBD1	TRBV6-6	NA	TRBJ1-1	TGTGCCAGCAGTTGGAACAGGGGGCGCGAGACTGAAGCTTTCTTT	CASSWNRGRETEAFF
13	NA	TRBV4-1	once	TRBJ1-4	TGCGCCAGCAGCCAGCCCGGTAATGAAAAACTGTTTTTT	CASSQPGNEKLFF
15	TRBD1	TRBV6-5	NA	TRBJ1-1	TGTGCCAGCAGTTACGGCGACAGGGGAGGGACTGAAGCTTTCTTT	CASSYGDRGGTEAFF
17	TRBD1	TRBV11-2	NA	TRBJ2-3	TGTGCCAGCAGACTAAGGACCGGGACAGGGATCACAGATACGCAGTATTTT	CASRLRTGTGITDTQYF
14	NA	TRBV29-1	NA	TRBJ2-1	TGCAGCACGATAGGGGGGGCCTTCTACAATGAGCAGTTCTTC	CSTIGGAFYNEQFF
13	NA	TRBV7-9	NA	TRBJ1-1	TGTGCCAGCAGCTTTGGGGCGCGGACTGAAGCTTTCTTT	CASSFGARTEAFF
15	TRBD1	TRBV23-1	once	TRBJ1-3	TGCGCCAGCAGTCAACGGACAGGCTCTGGAAACACCATATATTTT	CASSQRTGSGNTIYF
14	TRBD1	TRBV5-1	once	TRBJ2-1	TGCGCCAGCTTCGACAGGGCTTCCTACAATGAGCAGTTCTTC	CASFDRASYNEQFF
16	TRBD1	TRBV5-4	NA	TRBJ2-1	TGTGCCAGCAGCTTGACAGGGGACCCAACCTACAATGAGCAGTTCTTC	CASSLTGDPTYNEQFF
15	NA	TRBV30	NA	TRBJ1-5	TGTGCCTGGAGTAAACAGGGAATTGGTAATCAGCCCCAGCATTTT	CAWSKQGIGNQPQHF
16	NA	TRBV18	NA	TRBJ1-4	TGTGCCAGCTCACCCCCACAGGGACGAACTAATGAAAAACTGTTTTTT	CASSPPQGRTNEKLFF
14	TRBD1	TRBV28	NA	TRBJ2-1	TGTGCCAGCAGTCCAACGGGACAGGGATCTGAGCAGTTCTTC	CASSPTGQGSEQFF
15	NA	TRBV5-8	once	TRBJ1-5	TGTGCCAGCAGCCTGCTGACAGGTGGCAATCAGCCCCAGCATTTT	CASSLLTGGNQPQHF
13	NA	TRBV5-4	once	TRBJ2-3	TGTGCCAGCAGCTGGGCCCCCACAGATACGCAGTATTTT	CASSWAPTDTQYF
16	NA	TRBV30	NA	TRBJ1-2	TGTGCCTGGAGGGCACTACAGGGCCGAAAGGACTATGGCTACACCTTC	CAWRALQGRKDYGYTF
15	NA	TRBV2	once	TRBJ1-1	TGTGCCAGCAGTGAAGCCACAGGGTGGGGCACTGAAGCTTTCTTT	CASSEATGWGTEAFF
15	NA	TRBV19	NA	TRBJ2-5	TGTGCCAGTAGTATTAGTCAGCCAGCGGGAGAGACCCAGTACTTC	CASSISQPAGETQYF
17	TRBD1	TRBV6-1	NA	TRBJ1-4	TGTGCCAGCAGTGAAATTTCCGGGGGACAGTTTAATGAAAAACTGTTTTTT	CASSEISGGQFNEKLFF
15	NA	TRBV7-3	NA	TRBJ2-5	TGTGCCAGCAGCTTGGATCTTGGGGGCTGGGAGACCCAGTACTTC	CASSLDLGGWETQYF
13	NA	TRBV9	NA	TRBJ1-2	TGTGCCAGCAGCGTAGAGGGGAACTATGGCTACACCTTC	CASSVEGNYGYTF
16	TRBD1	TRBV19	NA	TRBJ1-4	TGTGCCAGCTTTGGGGACAGGGGGCCTTCTAATGAAAAACTGTTTTTT	CASFGDRGPSNEKLFF
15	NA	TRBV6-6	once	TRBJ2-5	TGTGCCAGCAGCCCCGGTCTTCTGATCCAAGAGACCCAGTACTTC	CASSPGLLIQETQYF
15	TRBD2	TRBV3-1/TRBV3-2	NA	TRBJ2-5	TGTGCCAGCAGCCAGGGACTAGCGGGACGGGAGACCCAGTACTTC	CASSQGLAGRETQYF
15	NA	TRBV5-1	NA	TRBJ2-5	TGCGCCAGCCGGAGGGGCGGCACTTTCCAAGAGACCCAGTACTTC	CASRRGGTFQETQYF
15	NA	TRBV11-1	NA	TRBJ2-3	TGTGCCAGCACCCCCGAGATTCCCCCCACAGATACGCAGTATTTT	CASTPEIPPTDTQYF
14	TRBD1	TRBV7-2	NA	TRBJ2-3	TGTGCCAGCAGCTTGGGGACAGGGGCGGATACGCAGTATTTT	CASSLGTGADTQYF